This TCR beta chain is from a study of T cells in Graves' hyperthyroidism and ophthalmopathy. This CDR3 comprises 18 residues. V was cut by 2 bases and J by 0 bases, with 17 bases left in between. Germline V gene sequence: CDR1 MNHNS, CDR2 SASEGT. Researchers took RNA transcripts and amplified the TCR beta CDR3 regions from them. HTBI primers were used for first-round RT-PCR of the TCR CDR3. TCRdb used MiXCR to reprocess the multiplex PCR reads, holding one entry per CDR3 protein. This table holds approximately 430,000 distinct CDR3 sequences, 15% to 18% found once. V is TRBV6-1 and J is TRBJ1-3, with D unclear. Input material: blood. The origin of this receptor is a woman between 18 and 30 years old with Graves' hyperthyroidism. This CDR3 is CASSEPTRGGISGNTIYF. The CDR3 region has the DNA TGTGCCAGCAGTGAACCCACCCGCGGTGGTATCTCTGGAAACACCATATATTTT.